The clone carrying this T cell receptor beta chain was observed a handful of times. This CDR3 has 15 residues. Per germline, CDR1 SGHAT and CDR2 FQNNGV. V was clipped by 2 bases and J by 6 bases; unmatched bases: 1. Described time point: recipient sample about 28 days before transplant, after cytoreduction. The record originates from a study of T cell clonotyping in hematopoietic cell transplantation. Study-wide context: Recipients' pretransplant samples followed cytoreduction.

Produced via immunoSEQ multiplex PCR; TCRdb's table is partial and in-frame only. The table includes about 80,000 clones, 96% detected once. The source material was peripheral blood mononuclear cells, sampled before stem cell transplant. The chain links TRBV11-2 to TRBJ2-2; 12 bases fit TRBD2. This receptor was taken from a woman aged 45-59 years with acute myeloid leukemia. Some clones in this sample may be carry-over from other donors' samples. CDR3 sequence reads: CASSLLAGGPGELFF. Written as DNA, the CDR3 is TGTGCCAGCAGCTTACTAGCGGGAGGGCCCGGGGAGCTGTTTTTT.